Presented here are 6 T cell receptor beta chains from one specimen sequenced in a study of brain T cells in children with intractable seizures. Time point in this sample: blood from clinic visit 5 months post-surgery; TSC patient then seizure free. Only in-frame clones appear in the TCRdb table, and some are missing; sequencing was by immunoSEQ multiplex PCR. The sample contains about 340,000 clones, 85% to 95% of which appear only once. Here the sequenced sample was peripheral blood, taken less than 6 months after surgery. The source is a boy younger than two with tuberous sclerosis and intractable seizures.

This clone was seen once. The chain links TRBV10-2 to TRBJ1-4; tentatively, D is TRBD1 (6 bases). The germline CDR1 and CDR2 sequences are WSHSY and SAAADI. This CDR3 contains 16 residues. Between the trimmed V and J ends, which lost 6 bases and 2 bases, there was a span of 16 bases. CDR3 in DNA: TGCGCCAGCAGGGAGAACCGGGGGGCGACTAATGAAAAACTGTTTTTT. Its translation is CASRENRGATNEKLFF.

The J gene is TRBJ2-3, the V gene TRBV5-4; TRBD2 matches at 10 bases. The CDR3 loop spans 14 amino acids. Germline V gene lookup returns CDR1 SGHNT and CDR2 YYREEE (reference sequence). J was trimmed by 4 bases and V by 2 bases; bases with no gene match: 1. Written as DNA, the CDR3 is TGTGCCAGCAGCTTCCTAGCGGGAGCAGATACGCAGTATTTT. It translates to CASSFLAGADTQYF.

This CDR3 reads CASSESIPGQGRGYTF. CDR3 in DNA: TGTGCCAGCAGTGAATCGATACCGGGACAGGGAAGGGGCTACACCTTC. This chain connects TRBV25-1 to TRBJ1-2; 9 bases line up with TRBD1. Trimming cost V 1 base and J 8 bases; bases outside gene matches: 11. The CDR3 consists of 16 residues. Germline lookup yields CDR1 MGHDK and CDR2 SYGVNS.

CDR3 in amino acids: CASSQGTGDSPLHF. DNA of the CDR3: TGTGCCAGCAGCCAAGGGACAGGGGATTCACCCCTCCACTTT. The genes are TRBV3-1 (or the pseudogene TRBV3-2) and TRBJ1-6; 9 nucleotides match TRBD1. The germline CDR1 and CDR2 sequences are LGHDT and YNNKEL (reference sequence). The CDR3 covers 14 residues. V lost 1 base and J lost 8; bases outside the gene matches: 0.

The chain couples TRBV7-8 to TRBJ2-5; 8 bases are a match to TRBD1. Germline V gene data show CDR1 as SGHVS and CDR2 as FQNEAQ. J was trimmed by 4 bases and V by 1 base; bases with no gene match: 8. This CDR3 comprises 16 residues. The CDR3 reads CASSLVRTGLGETQYF. The CDR3 DNA sequence: TGTGCCAGCAGCTTAGTCCGGACAGGGTTAGGAGAGACCCAGTACTTC.

This clone appeared a few times. The chain uses TRBV5-4 and TRBJ2-7, with D possibly matching TRBD2 (5 bases). The CDR3 totals 16 residues. Between the trimmed V and J ends, which lost 2 bases and 6 bases, there was a span of 21 bases. In germline, CDR1 is SGHNT, CDR2 YYREEE (reference sequence). As DNA, the CDR3 is TGTGCCAGCAGCTTTTATCGGGGAGTAGGTGACATCGAGCAGTACTTC. Its translation is CASSFYRGVGDIEQYF.